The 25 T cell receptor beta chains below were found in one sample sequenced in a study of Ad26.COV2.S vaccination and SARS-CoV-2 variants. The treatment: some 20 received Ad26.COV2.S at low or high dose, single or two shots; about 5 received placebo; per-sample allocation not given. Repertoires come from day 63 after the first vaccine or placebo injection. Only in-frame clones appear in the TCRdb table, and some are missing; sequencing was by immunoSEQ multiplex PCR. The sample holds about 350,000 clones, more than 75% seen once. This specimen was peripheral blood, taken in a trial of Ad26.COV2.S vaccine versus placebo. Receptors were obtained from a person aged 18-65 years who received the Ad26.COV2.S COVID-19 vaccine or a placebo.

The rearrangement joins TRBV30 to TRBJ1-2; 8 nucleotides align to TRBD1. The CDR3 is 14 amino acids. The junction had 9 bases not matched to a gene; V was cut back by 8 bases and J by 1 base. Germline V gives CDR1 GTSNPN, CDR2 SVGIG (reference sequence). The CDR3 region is CAGDRTGSNYGYTF. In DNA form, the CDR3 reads TGTGCCGGGGATAGGACAGGGAGTAACTATGGCTACACCTTC.

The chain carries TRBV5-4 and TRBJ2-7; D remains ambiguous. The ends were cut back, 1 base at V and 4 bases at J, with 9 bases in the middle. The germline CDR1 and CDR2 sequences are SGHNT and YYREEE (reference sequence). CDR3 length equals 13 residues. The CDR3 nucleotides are TGTGCCAGCAGCTTGTCATCCCGTTACGAGCAGTACTTC. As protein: CASSLSSRYEQYF.

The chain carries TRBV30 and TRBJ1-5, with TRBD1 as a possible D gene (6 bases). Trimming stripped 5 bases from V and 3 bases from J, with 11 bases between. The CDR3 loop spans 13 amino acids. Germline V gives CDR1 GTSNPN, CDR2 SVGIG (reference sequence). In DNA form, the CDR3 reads TGTGCCTGGGGGGGCGCGTACAATCAGCCCCAGCATTTT. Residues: CAWGGAYNQPQHF.

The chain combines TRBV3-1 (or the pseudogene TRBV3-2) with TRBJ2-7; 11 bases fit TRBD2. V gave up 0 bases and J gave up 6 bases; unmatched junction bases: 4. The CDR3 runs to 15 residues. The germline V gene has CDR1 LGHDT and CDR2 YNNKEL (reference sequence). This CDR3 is CASSQDASGGFEQYF. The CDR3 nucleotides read TGTGCCAGCAGCCAAGACGCTAGCGGGGGGTTCGAGCAGTACTTC.

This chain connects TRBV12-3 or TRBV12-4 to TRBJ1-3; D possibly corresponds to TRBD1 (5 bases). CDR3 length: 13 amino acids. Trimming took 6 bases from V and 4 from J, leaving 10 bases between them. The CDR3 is CASREGIGNTIYF. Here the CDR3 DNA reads TGTGCCAGCAGGGAGGGGATCGGAAACACCATATATTTT.

CDR3 nucleotides: TGTGCCAGCAGCCAAGATCGACTAGCGGGAGAATACAATGAGCAGTTCTTC. As protein: CASSQDRLAGEYNEQFF. The genes are TRBV14 and TRBJ2-1, with 12 bases fitting TRBD2. Germline V CDR1 and CDR2: SGHDN, FVKESK. The CDR3 loop spans 17 amino acids. V lost 0 bases and J lost 4; bases outside the gene matches: 4.

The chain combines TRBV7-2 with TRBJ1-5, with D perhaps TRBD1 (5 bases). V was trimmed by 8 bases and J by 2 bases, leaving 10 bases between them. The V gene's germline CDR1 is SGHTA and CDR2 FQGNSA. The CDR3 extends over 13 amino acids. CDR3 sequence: CASGARGNQPQHF. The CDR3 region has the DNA TGTGCCAGCGGGGCTAGGGGCAATCAGCCCCAGCATTTT.

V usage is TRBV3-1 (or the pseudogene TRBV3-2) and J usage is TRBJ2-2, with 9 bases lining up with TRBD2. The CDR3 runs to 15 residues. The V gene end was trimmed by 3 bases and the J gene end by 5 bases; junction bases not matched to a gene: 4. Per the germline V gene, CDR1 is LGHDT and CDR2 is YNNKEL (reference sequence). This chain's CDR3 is CASSQTSGGTGELFF. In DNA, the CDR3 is TGTGCCAGCAGCCAGACTAGCGGTGGAACCGGGGAGCTGTTTTTT.

CDR3 DNA: TGTGCCACTACGTACAGGGGCATGGGGGGGCTGAACACTGAAGCTTTCTTT. Its protein is CATTYRGMGGLNTEAFF. The rearrangement uses TRBV24-1 and TRBJ1-1, with 7 bases aligning to TRBD1. Looked up from germline, CDR1 is KGHDR and CDR2 is SFDVKD. After removal of 10 bases from V and 0 bases from J, the junction contained 16 bases not matched to a gene. CDR3 length equals 17 residues.

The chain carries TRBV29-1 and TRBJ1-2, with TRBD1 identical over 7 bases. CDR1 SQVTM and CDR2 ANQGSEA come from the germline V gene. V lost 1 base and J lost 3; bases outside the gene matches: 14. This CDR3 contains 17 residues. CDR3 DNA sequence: TGCAGCGTTGAAGCCCCCCCGAAGGGGGCGCGTGACTATGGCTACACCTTC. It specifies CSVEAPPKGARDYGYTF.

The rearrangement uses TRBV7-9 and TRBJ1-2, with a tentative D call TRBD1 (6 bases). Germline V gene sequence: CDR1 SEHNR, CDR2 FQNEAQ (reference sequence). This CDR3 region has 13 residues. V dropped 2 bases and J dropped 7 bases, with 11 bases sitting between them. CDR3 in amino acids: CASSLPGAVGYTF. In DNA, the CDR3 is TGTGCCAGCAGCTTACCGGGGGCGGTTGGCTACACCTTC.

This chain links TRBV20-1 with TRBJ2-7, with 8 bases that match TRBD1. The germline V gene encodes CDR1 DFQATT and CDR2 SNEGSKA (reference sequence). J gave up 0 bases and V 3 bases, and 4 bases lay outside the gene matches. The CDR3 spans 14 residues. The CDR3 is CSASRDRSSYEQYF. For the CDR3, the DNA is TGCAGTGCTAGTCGGGACAGGAGCTCCTACGAGCAGTACTTC.

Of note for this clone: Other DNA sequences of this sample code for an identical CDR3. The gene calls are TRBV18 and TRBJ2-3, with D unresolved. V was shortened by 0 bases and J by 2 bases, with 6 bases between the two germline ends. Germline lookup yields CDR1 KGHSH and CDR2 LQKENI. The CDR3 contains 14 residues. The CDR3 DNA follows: TGTGCCAGCTCACCACCGACCCACACAGATACGCAGTATTTT. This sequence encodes CASSPPTHTDTQYF.

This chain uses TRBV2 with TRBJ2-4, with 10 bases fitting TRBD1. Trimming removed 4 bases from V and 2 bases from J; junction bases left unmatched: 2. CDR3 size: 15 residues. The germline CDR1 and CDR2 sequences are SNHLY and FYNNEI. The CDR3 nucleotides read TGTGCCAGCAGTGGACAGGGGGCCACCAAAAACATTCAGTACTTC. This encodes CASSGQGATKNIQYF.

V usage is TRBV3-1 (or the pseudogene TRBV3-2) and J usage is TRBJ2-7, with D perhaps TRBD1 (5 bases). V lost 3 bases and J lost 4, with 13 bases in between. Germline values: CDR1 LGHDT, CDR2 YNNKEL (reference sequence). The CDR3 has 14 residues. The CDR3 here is CASSQGRVRYEQYF. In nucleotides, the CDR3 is TGTGCCAGCAGCCAGGGCAGGGTGAGGTACGAGCAGTACTTC.

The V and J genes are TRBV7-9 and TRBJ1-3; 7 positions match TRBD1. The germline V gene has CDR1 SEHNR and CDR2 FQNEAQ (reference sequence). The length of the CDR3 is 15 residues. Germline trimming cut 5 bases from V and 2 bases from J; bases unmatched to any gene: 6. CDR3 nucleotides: TGTGCCAGCAGCCCCTGGACAGGTACTGGAAACACCATATATTTT. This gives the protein CASSPWTGTGNTIYF.

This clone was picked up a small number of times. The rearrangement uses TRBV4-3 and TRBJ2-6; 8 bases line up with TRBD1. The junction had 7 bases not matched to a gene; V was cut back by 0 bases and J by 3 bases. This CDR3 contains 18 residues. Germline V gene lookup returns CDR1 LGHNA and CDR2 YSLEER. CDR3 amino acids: CASSQEQQGAGGANVLTF. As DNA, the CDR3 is TGCGCCAGCAGCCAAGAGCAGCAGGGGGCGGGTGGGGCCAACGTCCTGACTTTC.

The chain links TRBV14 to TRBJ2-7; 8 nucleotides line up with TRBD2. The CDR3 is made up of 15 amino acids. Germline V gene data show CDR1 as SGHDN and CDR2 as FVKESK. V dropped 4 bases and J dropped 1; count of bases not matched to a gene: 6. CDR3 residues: CASSRKRGLSYEQYF. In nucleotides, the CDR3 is TGTGCCAGCAGCCGAAAGCGGGGGCTATCCTACGAGCAGTACTTC. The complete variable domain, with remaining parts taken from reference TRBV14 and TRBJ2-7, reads EAGVTQFPSHSVIEKGQTVTLRCDPISGHDNLYWYRRVMGKEIKFLLHFVKESKQDESGMPNNRFLAERTGGTYSTLKVQPAELEDSGVYFCASSRKRGLSYEQYFGPGTRLTVT.

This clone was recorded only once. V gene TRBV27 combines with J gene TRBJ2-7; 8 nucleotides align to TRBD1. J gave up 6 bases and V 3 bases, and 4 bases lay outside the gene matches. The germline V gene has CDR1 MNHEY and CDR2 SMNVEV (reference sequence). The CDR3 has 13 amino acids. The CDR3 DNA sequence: TGTGCCAGCAGTTTTCTAGGACAGGGCGAGCAGTACTTC. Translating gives CASSFLGQGEQYF.

The CDR3 reads CAWSEGVDTQYF. The DNA for the CDR3 is TGTGCCTGGAGTGAGGGGGTAGATACGCAGTATTTT. The gene calls are TRBV30 and TRBJ2-3; possible D gene TRBD1, 6 bases. Germline assignment: CDR1 GTSNPN and CDR2 SVGIG (reference sequence). V gave up 1 base and J gave up 5 bases, with 7 bases separating them. The length of the CDR3 is 12 residues.

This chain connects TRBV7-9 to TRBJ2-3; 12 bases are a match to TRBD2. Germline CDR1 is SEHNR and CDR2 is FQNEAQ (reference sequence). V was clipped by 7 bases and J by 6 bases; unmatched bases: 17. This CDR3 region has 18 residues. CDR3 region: CASTETPGLAGTEDTQYF. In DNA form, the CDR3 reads TGTGCCAGCACCGAAACCCCCGGACTAGCGGGGACTGAGGATACGCAGTATTTT.

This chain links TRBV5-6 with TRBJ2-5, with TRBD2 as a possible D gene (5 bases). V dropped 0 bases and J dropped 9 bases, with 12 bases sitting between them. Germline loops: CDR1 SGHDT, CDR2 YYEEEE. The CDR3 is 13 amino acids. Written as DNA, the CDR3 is TGTGCCAGCAGCTTGGTTCGGACGGAGGCCCAGTACTTC. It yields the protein CASSLVRTEAQYF.

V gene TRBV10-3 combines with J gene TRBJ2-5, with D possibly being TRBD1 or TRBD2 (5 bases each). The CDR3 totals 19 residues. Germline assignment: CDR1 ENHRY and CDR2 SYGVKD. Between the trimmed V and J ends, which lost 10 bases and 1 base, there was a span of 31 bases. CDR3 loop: CATATGRPRALPAQETQYF. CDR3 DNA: TGTGCCACCGCGACGGGACGCCCCAGGGCTCTACCCGCCCAAGAGACCCAGTACTTC.

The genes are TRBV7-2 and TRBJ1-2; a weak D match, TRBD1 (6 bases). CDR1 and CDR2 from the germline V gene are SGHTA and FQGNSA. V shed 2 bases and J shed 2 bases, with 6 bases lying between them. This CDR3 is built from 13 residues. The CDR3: CASSLQGNYGYTF. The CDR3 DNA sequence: TGTGCCAGCAGCTTACAGGGGAACTATGGCTACACCTTC. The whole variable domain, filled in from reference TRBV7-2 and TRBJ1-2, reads GAGVSQSPSNKVTEKGKDVELRCDPISGHTALYWYRQSLGQGLEFLIYFQGNSAPDKSGLPSDRFSAERTGGSVSTLTIQRTQQEDSAVYLCASSLQGNYGYTFGSGTRLTVV.

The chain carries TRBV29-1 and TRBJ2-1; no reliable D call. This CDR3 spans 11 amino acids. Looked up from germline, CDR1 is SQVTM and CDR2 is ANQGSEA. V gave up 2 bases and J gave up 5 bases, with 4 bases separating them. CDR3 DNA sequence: TGCAGCGTTGAAAGTGACAATGAGCAGTTCTTC. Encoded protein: CSVESDNEQFF.